These 4 T cell receptor beta chains share one sample of origin, sequenced in a study of blood T cell repertoires in COVID-19. Assay: immunoSEQ multiplex PCR; the TCRdb copy retains only in-frame clones and omits some. The sample contains some 26,000 clones, roughly three quarters of which appear only once. What was sequenced was peripheral blood. The receptors were sampled from a man in his 70s with acute or convalescent COVID-19.

The chain uses TRBV7-3 and TRBJ2-2, with 8 bases matching TRBD1. Germline CDR1 is SGHTA and CDR2 is FQGTGA. The junction had 6 bases not matched to a gene; V was cut back by 5 bases and J by 1 base. This CDR3 has 16 residues. CDR3 region: CASSTAGTGNTGELFF. The CDR3 DNA follows: TGTGCCAGCAGCACAGCCGGGACAGGGAACACCGGGGAGCTGTTTTTT.

This clone was counted a few times. This chain connects TRBV7-2 to TRBJ2-7; D gene uncertain. Trimming stripped 5 bases from V and 5 bases from J, with 10 bases between. The CDR3 is 12 residues long. Germline loops: CDR1 SGHTA, CDR2 FQGNSA. This CDR3 reads CASSQTWDEQYF. Written as DNA, the CDR3 is TGTGCCAGCAGCCAGACATGGGACGAGCAGTACTTC. Looking up the rest from reference TRBV7-2 and TRBJ2-7 gives the full variable domain: GAGVSQSPSNKVTEKGKDVELRCDPISGHTALYWYRQSLGQGLEFLIYFQGNSAPDKSGLPSDRFSAERTGGSVSTLTIQRTQQEDSAVYLCASSQTWDEQYFGPGTRLTVT.

The chain carries TRBV7-3 and TRBJ2-3; 9 positions agree with TRBD2. The germline gives CDR1 SGHTA, CDR2 FQGTGA. This CDR3 is 15 amino acids long. V was pared by 5 bases and J by 6 bases, with 9 bases of the junction left unmatched. Written as DNA, the CDR3 is TGTGCCAGCAGCAATAGCGGGGGCCGGGGGGATACGCAGTATTTT. Protein product: CASSNSGGRGDTQYF.

The chain recombines TRBV30 with TRBJ2-7; D is uncertain. The germline gives CDR1 GTSNPN, CDR2 SVGIG (reference sequence). The V end lost 2 bases, the J end lost 2 bases, and 13 bases lay between the germline ends. The CDR3 covers 14 residues. CDR3 bases: TGTGCCTGGAGTAGATTGGTCCGCGCCTACGAGCAGTACTTC. It is translated as CAWSRLVRAYEQYF.